A single sample gave rise to the 10 T cell receptor beta chains below, sequenced in a study of cytomegalovirus exposure and HLA in healthy donors. Both 60 Vbeta primers and 13 Jbeta primers went into the PCR. The repertoire was sequenced with immunoSEQ multiplex PCR; TCRdb's copy has only in-frame clones and lacks some. The sample lists approximately 110,000 clones, roughly 70% seen once, with 9.5% to 13% in the top ten. Material for sequencing was PBMCs. These receptors were obtained from a middle-aged man in good health and CMV-seropositive.

In its sample, this clone was seen once. The rearrangement uses TRBV10-1 and TRBJ2-7, with TRBD1 identical over 8 bases. Germline values: CDR1 WNHNN, CDR2 SYGVQD (reference sequence). The CDR3 totals 14 residues. The V and J ends lost 5 bases and 9 bases, in that order; junction bases with no gene match: 12. CDR3 nucleotide sequence: TGCGCCAGCAGTACAGGCGGAACTGGACAGGGGCAGTACTTC. Its translation: CASSTGGTGQGQYF.

This chain joins TRBV25-1 and TRBJ2-3, with 10 bases matching TRBD2. The CDR3 covers 15 residues. V lost 6 bases to trimming and J lost 4 bases; unmatched junction nucleotides: 7. Per germline, CDR1 MGHDK and CDR2 SYGVNS. CDR3 amino acids: CASRPIAGGADTQYF. The CDR3 DNA reads as TGTGCCAGCAGGCCCATAGCGGGAGGCGCAGATACGCAGTATTTT.

The chain links TRBV5-4 to TRBJ1-1; perhaps TRBD1 as D (6 bases). The V gene lost 4 bases and the J gene lost 1 base, with 17 bases spanning the gap. The CDR3 totals 16 residues. CDR1 and CDR2 (germline): SGHNT, YYREEE (reference sequence). The CDR3 DNA sequence: TGTGCCAGCAGCCCGGGGCAGGGACACGAGAACACTGAAGCTTTCTTT. Amino acids: CASSPGQGHENTEAFF.

The gene calls are TRBV30 and TRBJ1-6; 11 bases align to TRBD1. The CDR3 has 16 amino acids. Trimming removed 5 bases from V and 8 bases from J; junction bases left unmatched: 11. Germline V gives CDR1 GTSNPN, CDR2 SVGIG (reference sequence). CDR3 nucleotide sequence: TGTGCCTGGTTGCGCTTGGGGGACAGGGGGGATTCACCCCTCCACTTT. Translation gives CAWLRLGDRGDSPLHF. The full variable domain, completed using reference TRBV30 and TRBJ1-6, is SQTIHQWPATLVQPVGSPLSLECTVEGTSNPNLYWYRQAAGRGLQLLFYSVGIGQISSEVPQNLSASRPQDRQFILSSKKLLLSDSGFYLCAWLRLGDRGDSPLHFGNGTRLTVT.

This clone was counted a single time. The chain joins TRBV7-2 to TRBJ1-5; maybe TRBD1 (5 bases). With 1 base removed from V and 5 bases from J, the gap between germline ends came to 6 bases. The V gene's germline CDR1 is SGHTA and CDR2 FQGNSA. This CDR3 is 13 amino acids long. The chain's CDR3 is CASSLEGYQPQHF. CDR3 in DNA: TGTGCCAGCAGCTTAGAGGGGTATCAGCCCCAGCATTTT.

V is TRBV4-2 and J is TRBJ1-1; possible D gene TRBD1, 6 bases. Deletions cut 5 bases from V and 11 bases from J, with 21 bases between. Germline lookup yields CDR1 LGHNA and CDR2 YNFKEQ. There are 14 residues in the CDR3. DNA of the CDR3: TGTGCCAGCAGCGCAACCGGGGCCGGGAGGGGGGCTTTCTTT. This sequence encodes CASSATGAGRGAFF.

V is TRBV18 and J is TRBJ1-3; possibly TRBD1 for D (5 bases). The germline CDR1 and CDR2 sequences are KGHSH and LQKENI. V lost 0 bases, J lost 4 bases, and 16 bases lay in between. The CDR3 sequence is 17 residues long. In DNA form, the CDR3 reads TGTGCCAGCTCACCACCAGAAGGGGCACTGCGAGGAAACACCATATATTTT. Protein sequence: CASSPPEGALRGNTIYF.

The V call is TRBV19, the J call TRBJ1-1; TRBD1 matches at 9 bases. In germline, CDR1 is LNHDA, CDR2 SQIVND (reference sequence). Unmatched junction bases numbered 8, after V lost 9 bases and J lost 3 bases. CDR3 length equals 14 residues. CDR3 in amino acids: CASQTRDRDTEAFF. CDR3 nucleotides: TGTGCCAGCCAAACCCGGGACAGGGACACTGAAGCTTTCTTT.

J is TRBJ1-1 and V is TRBV4-1; TRBD1 matches at 7 bases. Germline CDR1 and CDR2: MGHRA and YSYEKL. CDR3 length equals 18 residues. V was pared by 5 bases and J by 2 bases, with 17 bases of the junction left unmatched. DNA for the CDR3: TGCGCCAGCAGCTTCCGACAGGGACTAGTGGGAGACAACACTGAAGCTTTCTTT. It codes for CASSFRQGLVGDNTEAFF.

This chain's CDR3 is CASSAQVNQETQYF. The CDR3 nucleotides read TGTGCCAGCAGTGCCCAGGTAAACCAAGAGACCCAGTACTTC. The rearrangement joins TRBV9 to TRBJ2-5; no clear D. There are 14 residues in the CDR3. CDR1 SGDLS and CDR2 YYNGEE come from the germline V gene. V lost 5 bases to trimming and J lost 0 bases, with 11 bases between them.